This T cell receptor (beta chain) was recovered during a study of blood T cell repertoires in COVID-19. Study-level information: Material from acute and convalescent COVID-19 was sourced from the United States, Italy and Spain.

This clone turned up a few times. Patients at the Seattle site were enrolled during active infection and followed longitudinally. In the authors' workflow: Estimated nucleated cell counts came from reference gene primer amplification. Generated by immunoSEQ multiplex PCR, the TCRdb table keeps only in-frame clones and is missing some. V and J calls and clone size come straight from that table; D and trimming were deduced from the DNA. The sample consists of around 150,000 clones, approximately 86% of them appearing once. Germline V CDR1 and CDR2: MNHEY, SVGAGI. After removal of 5 bases from V and 1 base from J, the junction contained 1 base not matched to a gene. The CDR3 is made up of 14 amino acids.

What was sequenced was peripheral blood. The V call is TRBV6-5, the J call TRBJ2-2, with 7 bases fitting TRBD1. The sequence came from a middle-aged woman with COVID-19, enrolled during active disease. Here the CDR3 DNA reads TGTGCCAGCAGTCGGACAGGGAACACCGGGGAGCTGTTTTTT. Residues: CASSRTGNTGELFF.